This T cell receptor beta chain was profiled in a study of CD8+CD57+ T cells in acquired aplastic anemia. Study-wide points: Sharing between patients and controls was observed for about 27 CD8+ CDR3 sequences.

Individuals selected for sequencing had exhibited CD8+CD57+ cell expansion on flow cytometry. Prior therapy had not been administered to any patient at the time of blood sampling. This clonotype was recorded once. Its antigen is currently unknown. It was genomic DNA that served as the template for profiling TCR beta VDJ and CDR3. MiXCR, run by TCRdb on the reads, gives a single entry per CDR3 protein. The repertoire consists of approximately 250,000 distinct CDR3 sequences, with approximately 86% occurring once and the leading ten covering 35% to 50%. V was cut by 2 bases and J by 8 bases, with 19 bases left in between. The CDR3 length is 15 residues. Germline V gene data show CDR1 as SGDLS and CDR2 as YYNGEE.

This receptor was taken from a human donor with aplastic anemia. Input material: sorted CD4+, CD8+, or CD8+CD57+ T cells (not recorded which) from PBMCs. This rearrangement joins TRBV9 to TRBJ2-5, with unresolved D. This CDR3 is CASSVGSGAQDTQYF. As DNA, the CDR3 is TGTGCCAGCAGCGTGGGGTCAGGTGCGCAGGATACCCAGTACTTC.